These T cell receptor beta chains were read from a single sample in a study of T and B cells in COVID-19 patients. MiXCR was run by TCRdb on the multiplex PCR reads, yielding one entry per CDR3 protein. The data hold 8,000 to 8,500 distinct CDR3 sequences, with less than 45% observed a single time. Material: blood. The receptors were sampled from a human donor who had recovered from COVID-19. Each CDR3 is given with its conserved first and last residue. Each record gives: V gene, J gene, CDR3 protein.

TRBV6-1	TRBJ2-7	CASSYAGDRAFGEQYF
TRBV30	TRBJ1-4	CAWRNSHREKLFF
TRBV5-6	TRBJ2-3	CASTWPSVTDTQYF
TRBV5-1	TRBJ1-5	CASSRFGESNQPQHF
TRBV6-4	TRBJ2-2	CASSEVRNTGELFF
TRBV5-5	TRBJ2-5	CASSSPRPGTQYF
TRBV6-5	TRBJ1-4	CASTPTGALGEKLFF
TRBV15	TRBJ2-7	CATGTETYEQYF
TRBV7-2	TRBJ2-2	CASSDRDLTGELFF
TRBV11-1	TRBJ1-1	CASSFLGPQNTEAFF
TRBV5-6	TRBJ2-1	CASSSGTSGSSYNEQFF
TRBV7-2	TRBJ2-1	CASSLSGRQGGEQFF
TRBV18	TRBJ2-2	CASSPTGGAGELFF
TRBV13	TRBJ2-1	CASSLGASYNEQFF
TRBV18	TRBJ2-2	CASSELTGTGELFF
TRBV19	TRBJ1-1	CASTSTGANTEAFF
TRBV6-2/TRBV6-3	TRBJ2-3	CASGAGETTDTQYF
TRBV5-6	TRBJ2-5	CASSWGTGGEKTQYF
TRBV5-6	TRBJ2-5	CASSLFSSSQETQYF
TRBV11-1	TRBJ2-3	CASSRVGVDTQYF
TRBV11-3	TRBJ2-7	CASSLVGGEQYF
TRBV18	TRBJ2-3	CASSPPGPDTQYF
TRBV5-4	TRBJ2-1	CASSYRAQDEQFF
TRBV6-2/TRBV6-3	TRBJ1-6	CASSLRRGQSPLHF
TRBV6-1	TRBJ1-2	CASSEGRGQLLRYTF
TRBV12-3/TRBV12-4	TRBJ2-7	CASSDPGQGAYEQYF
TRBV6-5	TRBJ2-2	CASSFGASGGPRTGELFF
TRBV5-1	TRBJ2-6	CASSLRGGGRNSGANVLTF
TRBV6-5	TRBJ2-1	CASSQNTGRPVVF
TRBV20-1	TRBJ2-7	CSASAQPDRVYYEQYF
TRBV10-1	TRBJ2-5	CASSPGQGHQETQYF
TRBV11-3	TRBJ2-2	CASSRRQSTNTGELFF
TRBV6-8	TRBJ1-4	CASREGPTNEKLFF
TRBV6-2/TRBV6-3	TRBJ2-3	CASSTISDTQYF
TRBV11-1	TRBJ2-7	CASRAAGFSYEQYF
TRBV6-2/TRBV6-3	TRBJ2-5	CASNSTGFETQYF
TRBV11-3	TRBJ2-5	CASSLASYTQETQYF
TRBV6-5	TRBJ1-1	CASSGTVLGTEAFF
TRBV6-5	TRBJ1-6	CASNTGTGNSPLHF
TRBV27	TRBJ2-6	CASSPVGGASGANVLTF
TRBV7-9	TRBJ2-1	CASSGASGEVEQFF
TRBV30	TRBJ2-7	CAWSVGTRTSYEQYF